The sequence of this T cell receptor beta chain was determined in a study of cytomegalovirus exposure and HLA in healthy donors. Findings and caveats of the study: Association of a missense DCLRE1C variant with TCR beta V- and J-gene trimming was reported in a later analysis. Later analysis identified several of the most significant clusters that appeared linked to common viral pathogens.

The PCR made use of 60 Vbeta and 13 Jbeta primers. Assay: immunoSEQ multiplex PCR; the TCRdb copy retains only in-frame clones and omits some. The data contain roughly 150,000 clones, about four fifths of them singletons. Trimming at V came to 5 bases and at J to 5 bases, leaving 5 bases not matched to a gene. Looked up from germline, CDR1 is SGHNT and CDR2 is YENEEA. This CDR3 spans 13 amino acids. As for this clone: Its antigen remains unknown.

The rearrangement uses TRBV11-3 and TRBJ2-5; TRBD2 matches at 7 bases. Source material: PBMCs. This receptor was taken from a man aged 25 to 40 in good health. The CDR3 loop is CASSLGGRETQYF. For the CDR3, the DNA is TGTGCCAGCAGCCTGGGGGGGAGGGAGACCCAGTACTTC.